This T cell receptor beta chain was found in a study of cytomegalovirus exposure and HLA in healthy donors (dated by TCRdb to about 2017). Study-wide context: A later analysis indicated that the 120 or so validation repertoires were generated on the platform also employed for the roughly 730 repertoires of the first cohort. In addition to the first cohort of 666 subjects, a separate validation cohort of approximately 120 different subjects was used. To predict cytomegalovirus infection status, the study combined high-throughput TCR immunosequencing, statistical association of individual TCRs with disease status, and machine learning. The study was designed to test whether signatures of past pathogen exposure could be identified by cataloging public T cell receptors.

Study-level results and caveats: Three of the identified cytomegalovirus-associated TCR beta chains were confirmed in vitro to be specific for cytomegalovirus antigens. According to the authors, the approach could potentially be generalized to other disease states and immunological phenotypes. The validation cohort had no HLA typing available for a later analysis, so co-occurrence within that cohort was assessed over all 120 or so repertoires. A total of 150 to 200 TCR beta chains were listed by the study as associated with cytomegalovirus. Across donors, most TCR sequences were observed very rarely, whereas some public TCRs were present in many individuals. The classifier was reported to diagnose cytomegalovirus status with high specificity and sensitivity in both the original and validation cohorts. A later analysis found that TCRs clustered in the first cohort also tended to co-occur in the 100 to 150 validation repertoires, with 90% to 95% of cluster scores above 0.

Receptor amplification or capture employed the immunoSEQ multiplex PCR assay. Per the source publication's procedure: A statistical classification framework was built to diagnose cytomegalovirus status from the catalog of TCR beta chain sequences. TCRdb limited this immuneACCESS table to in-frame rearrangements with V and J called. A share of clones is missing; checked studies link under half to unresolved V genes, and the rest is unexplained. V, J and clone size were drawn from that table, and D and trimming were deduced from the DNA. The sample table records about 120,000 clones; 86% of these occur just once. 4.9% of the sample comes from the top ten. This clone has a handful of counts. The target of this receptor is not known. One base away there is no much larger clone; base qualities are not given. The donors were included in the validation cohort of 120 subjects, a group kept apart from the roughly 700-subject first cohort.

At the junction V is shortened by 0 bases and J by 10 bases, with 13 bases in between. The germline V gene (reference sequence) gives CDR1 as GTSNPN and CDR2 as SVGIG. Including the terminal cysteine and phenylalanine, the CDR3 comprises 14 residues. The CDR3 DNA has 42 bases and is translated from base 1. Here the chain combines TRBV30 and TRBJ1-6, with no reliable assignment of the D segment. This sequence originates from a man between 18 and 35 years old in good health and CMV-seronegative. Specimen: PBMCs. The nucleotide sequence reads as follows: TGTGCCTGGAGTGTAACAGCCCGATCCTCACCCCTCCACTTT. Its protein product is CAWSVTARSSPLHF. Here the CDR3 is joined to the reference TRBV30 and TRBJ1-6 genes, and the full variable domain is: SQTIHQWPATLVQPVGSPLSLECTVEGTSNPNLYWYRQAAGRGLQLLFYSVGIGQISSEVPQNLSASRPQDRQFILSSKKLLLSDSGFYLCAWSVTARSSPLHFGNGTRLTVT.